This T cell receptor (beta chain) was documented in a study of T cell responses to AZD1222 COVID-19 vaccine. Study results and limitations: Baseline testing showed seropositivity in only five to seven AZD1222 recipients. Among the donors, most were white British and more were female, and clonal diversity was possibly underestimated.

The repertoire was sequenced with immunoSEQ multiplex PCR; TCRdb's copy has only in-frame clones and lacks some. Here the sample spans fewer than 200,000 clones, about 89% being singletons. For this clone: No antigen is known for it.

Germline V gene lookup returns CDR1 MNHEY and CDR2 SVGAGI. The CDR3 covers 13 residues. Trimming pared 6 bases from V and 3 bases from J, leaving 8 bases between. The input for sequencing was peripheral blood, taken on day 0 of AZD1222 vaccination. The receptor was isolated from an adult in good health. The chain is built from TRBV6-5 and TRBJ2-2, with D uncertain. This chain's CDR3 is CASRYSYTGELFF. The DNA of the CDR3 is TGTGCCAGCAGGTACAGCTACACCGGGGAGCTGTTTTTT.